This is a list of T cell receptor beta chains from one sample in a study of blood T cell repertoires in COVID-19. The method was immunoSEQ multiplex PCR; TCRdb's version includes in-frame clones alone and lacks a portion of them. Of 18,000 or so clones listed, 75% to 95% are singletons. Sequenced sample: peripheral blood. The source is a human donor in a cohort sampled during active COVID-19. The CDR3 runs from the conserved cysteine through the conserved F or W.

V gene	J gene	CDR3 protein
TRBV3-1/TRBV3-2	TRBJ1-2	CASRDRDGYTF
TRBV29-1	TRBJ2-1	CSATSEAYNEQFF
TRBV9	TRBJ2-1	CASSPTGGTYNEQFF
TRBV27	TRBJ1-3	CASKKRSAGNTIYF
TRBV5-8	TRBJ1-5	CASSLSGANQPQHF
TRBV3-1/TRBV3-2	TRBJ2-1	CASSLPAGTNEQFF
TRBV27	TRBJ1-1	CASSRAGDTQAFF
TRBV19	TRBJ1-2	CAIRRGHGYTF
TRBV5-1	TRBJ2-5	CASSPQGLGETQYF
TRBV12-5	TRBJ2-4	CASGFSLRGPAAKNIQYF
TRBV18	TRBJ2-7	CASSQQARSYEQYF
TRBV10-3	TRBJ2-3	CAISDRRGGFTDTQYF
TRBV7-7	TRBJ2-5	CASSQSRGGSETQYF
TRBV13	TRBJ2-1	CASSLGRLAGVGEQFF
TRBV18	TRBJ1-1	CASSPGQDTEAFF
TRBV27	TRBJ1-2	CASSLRGYNGYTF
TRBV27	TRBJ1-2	CASNGGPGSGDYGYTF
TRBV7-3	TRBJ2-3	CASSFSPAGVTDTQYF
TRBV15	TRBJ1-4	CATSRGTGDEKLFF
TRBV28	TRBJ1-2	CASSLSREIYGYTF
TRBV2	TRBJ1-1	CASRRDRTTEAFF
TRBV4-2	TRBJ2-3	CASSQVLPGQGVGTDTQYF
TRBV5-1	TRBJ1-2	CASSLVPGSYGYTF
TRBV3-1/TRBV3-2	TRBJ1-1	CASSPRTGRTEAFF
TRBV11-3	TRBJ2-7	CASSSTGYSYEQYF
TRBV10-3	TRBJ2-3	CAIRSGVTDTQYF
TRBV7-2	TRBJ1-3	CASSLSRGRNTIYF
TRBV6-5	TRBJ1-3	CASSITGAGNTIYF
TRBV5-1	TRBJ1-1	CASSSLTGVVTEAFF
TRBV7-9	TRBJ2-2	CASSLEVGGTGELFF
TRBV5-1	TRBJ2-5	CASSLALSGRTGGSRDF
TRBV11-2	TRBJ2-7	CASSLGQGNLYEQYF
TRBV5-6	TRBJ2-5	CASSANGAGTTEETQYF